The 31 T cell receptor beta chains below all came from one sample that was sequenced in a study of cytomegalovirus exposure and HLA in healthy donors. Method: immunoSEQ multiplex PCR; TCRdb's copy keeps in-frame clones and lacks some. The sample has about 79,000 clones; approximately 93% are singletons. Sequencing was carried out using PBMCs. The receptors were gathered from a woman between 25 and 40 years old in good health and CMV-seronegative.

This sequence joins TRBV7-2 and TRBJ1-5; TRBD1 agrees at 8 bases. The CDR3 is 17 amino acids. Losses at the gene ends were 2 bases for V and 7 bases for J; bases not matched to a gene: 13. The germline CDR1 and CDR2 sequences are SGHTA and FQGNSA. CDR3 nucleotide sequence: TGTGCCAGCAGCTTACGCCCAATTACAGGGGGGAACCAGCCCCAGCATTTT. It translates to CASSLRPITGGNQPQHF.

The chain couples TRBV19 to TRBJ2-1; TRBD2 is a possible D gene (5 bases). Germline CDR1 and CDR2: LNHDA and SQIVND (reference sequence). This CDR3 has 13 residues. Trimming removed 7 bases from V and 3 bases from J, with 10 bases in between. This CDR3 is CASKLDRYNEQFF. The CDR3 DNA sequence: TGTGCCAGTAAACTAGACCGCTACAATGAGCAGTTCTTC.

V is TRBV4-3 and J is TRBJ2-5, with D perhaps TRBD2 (5 bases). CDR1 and CDR2 from the germline V gene are LGHNA and YSLEER. This CDR3 region has 15 residues. V was trimmed by 6 bases and J by 5 bases, leaving 19 bases between them. CDR3 protein: CASSYETGSRETQYF. CDR3 bases: TGCGCCAGCAGTTACGAAACTGGGAGCCGGGAGACCCAGTACTTC.

The V call is TRBV11-2, the J call TRBJ1-2; D gene uncertain. CDR1 SGHAT and CDR2 FQNNGV come from the germline V gene. The CDR3 runs 15 residues. The V and J ends lost 6 bases and 1 base respectively, with 15 bases between them. The CDR3 here is CASRAPDRGNYGYTF. DNA of the CDR3: TGTGCCAGCAGGGCCCCGGACCGGGGTAACTATGGCTACACCTTC.

The rearrangement joins TRBV6-1 to TRBJ1-2; 12 positions match TRBD1. Germline V lookup: CDR1 MNHNS, CDR2 SASEGT. V lost 2 bases, J lost 8 bases, and 3 bases stayed unmatched. This CDR3 has 14 amino acids. CDR3 in DNA: TGTGCCAGCAGTGAAAGGGGGACAGGGGGCGGCTACACCTTC. Translating gives CASSERGTGGGYTF.

This rearrangement joins TRBV29-1 to TRBJ1-2; the match to TRBD1 covers 7 bases. This CDR3 spans 13 amino acids. After removal of 3 bases from V and 3 bases from J, the junction contained 4 bases not matched to a gene. Germline CDR1 and CDR2: SQVTM and ANQGSEA. The CDR3 coding sequence is TGCAGCGTTGATTACAGGGGTGACTATGGCTACACCTTC. Translation: CSVDYRGDYGYTF.

This rearrangement joins TRBV9 to TRBJ2-5; possible D gene TRBD2, 6 bases. The germline gives CDR1 SGDLS, CDR2 YYNGEE. Trimming pared 4 bases from V and 1 base from J, leaving 11 bases between. CDR3 length: 14 amino acids. This CDR3 is CASSPRDSQETQYF. As DNA, the CDR3 is TGTGCCAGCAGCCCTCGGGACTCCCAAGAGACCCAGTACTTC.

The V and J genes are TRBV6-5 and TRBJ2-7; 12 nucleotides align to TRBD2. This CDR3 has 14 residues. V dropped 8 bases and J dropped 3; count of bases not matched to a gene: 5. Germline loops: CDR1 MNHEY, CDR2 SVGAGI. CDR3 DNA sequence: TGTGCCAGCGCGCCTAGCGGGAGGGGCTACGAGCAGTACTTC. It translates to CASAPSGRGYEQYF.

This chain joins TRBV28 and TRBJ2-3, with D maybe TRBD1 (5 bases). Germline loops: CDR1 MDHEN, CDR2 SYDVKM. CDR3 length: 14 amino acids. V gave up 3 bases and J gave up 5 bases, with 12 bases separating them. The CDR3 DNA is TGTGCCAGCAGTTTTCGACAGATAAAAGATACGCAGTATTTT. It specifies CASSFRQIKDTQYF.

The rearrangement joins TRBV28 to TRBJ2-7; 7 nucleotides agree with TRBD2. J lost 0 bases, V lost 5 bases, and 4 bases had no gene match. The CDR3 totals 14 residues. Germline CDR1 and CDR2: MDHEN and SYDVKM. DNA of the CDR3: TGTGCCAGCAGTACTTGGGGGGGCTCCTACGAGCAGTACTTC. Protein product: CASSTWGGSYEQYF.

The chain couples TRBV5-6 to TRBJ2-7; the D is unclear. In germline, CDR1 is SGHDT, CDR2 YYEEEE. V was cut by 1 base and J by 6 bases, with 17 bases left in between. CDR3 length: 15 residues. DNA for the CDR3: TGTGCCAGCAGCTTGCGTTCTGTACGGGTAAGCGAGCAGTACTTC. It specifies CASSLRSVRVSEQYF.

The chain recombines TRBV7-2 with TRBJ1-2; D may be TRBD1 (5 bases). The CDR3 runs 16 residues. With 5 bases removed from V and 2 bases from J, the gap between germline ends came to 18 bases. The germline gives CDR1 SGHTA, CDR2 FQGNSA. CDR3 sequence: CASSLLPTARNYGYTF. CDR3 sequence (DNA): TGTGCCAGCAGCCTCCTCCCGACAGCTAGAAACTATGGCTACACCTTC.

The V call is TRBV13, the J call TRBJ2-1, with 11 bases matching TRBD2. Germline values: CDR1 PRHDT, CDR2 FYEKMQ (reference sequence). V trimming: 0 bases; J trimming: 3 bases; junction bases outside the gene matches: 1. This CDR3 is 16 amino acids long. CDR3 residues: CASSLGLAGGYNEQFF. For the CDR3, the DNA is TGTGCCAGCAGCTTAGGCCTAGCGGGGGGCTACAATGAGCAGTTCTTC.

This rearrangement joins TRBV5-6 to TRBJ1-5, with 12 bases identical to TRBD1. This CDR3 is 19 amino acids long. The junction had 9 bases not matched to a gene; V was cut back by 0 bases and J by 2 bases. Germline V gene sequence: CDR1 SGHDT, CDR2 YYEEEE. The CDR3 nucleotides read TGTGCCAGCAGCTTGGCCGGGACAGGGGGCGCGAGGGGCAATCAGCCCCAGCATTTT. Translation: CASSLAGTGGARGNQPQHF.

The rearrangement joins TRBV5-1 to TRBJ1-1, with 7 bases that match TRBD1. Trimming cost V 0 bases and J 6 bases; bases outside gene matches: 5. CDR1 and CDR2 from the germline V gene are SGHRS and YFSETQ. There are 14 residues in the CDR3. The CDR3 sequence is CASSLEGGLAEAFF. The CDR3 DNA reads TGCGCCAGCAGCTTGGAAGGGGGCTTGGCTGAAGCTTTCTTT. Looking up the rest from reference TRBV5-1 and TRBJ1-1 gives the full variable domain: KAGVTQTPRYLIKTRGQQVTLSCSPISGHRSVSWYQQTPGQGLQFLFEYFSETQRNKGNFPGRFSGRQFSNSRSEMNVSTLELGDSALYLCASSLEGGLAEAFFGQGTRLTVV.

In its sample, this clone was seen a few times. This chain links TRBV4-2 with TRBJ1-2, with D unclear. Trimming removed 0 bases from V and 7 bases from J, with 9 bases in between. In germline, CDR1 is LGHNA, CDR2 YNFKEQ. The CDR3 loop spans 13 amino acids. This CDR3 reads CASSQDEISGYTF. CDR3 nucleotides: TGTGCCAGCAGCCAAGATGAGATCTCTGGCTACACCTTC.

V usage is TRBV5-1 and J usage is TRBJ2-3, with 8 positions matching TRBD2. The junction had 5 bases not matched to a gene; V was cut back by 0 bases and J by 5 bases. This CDR3 has 15 residues. Germline CDR1 reads SGHRS; CDR2 reads YFSETQ. This CDR3 is CASSLVSGEGDTQYF. CDR3 nucleotides: TGCGCCAGCAGCTTGGTTAGCGGGGAGGGAGATACGCAGTATTTT.

This clone was picked up one time. This chain joins TRBV5-1 and TRBJ1-2, with D perhaps TRBD1 (6 bases). There are 16 residues in the CDR3. V dropped 4 bases and J dropped 0 bases, with 16 bases sitting between them. The germline CDR1 and CDR2 sequences are SGHRS and YFSETQ. The CDR3 nucleotides read TGCGCCAGCAGCACGCCTGACAGGTTATCTAACTATGGCTACACCTTC. This translates into CASSTPDRLSNYGYTF.

The rearrangement uses TRBV9 and TRBJ2-3; D gene uncertain. The CDR3 is 13 residues long. The V and J ends lost 3 bases and 2 bases respectively, with 7 bases between them. CDR1 and CDR2 from the germline V gene are SGDLS and YYNGEE. The CDR3 region is CASSAGTTDTQYF. The DNA for the CDR3 is TGTGCCAGCAGCGCAGGCACCACAGATACGCAGTATTTT.

The rearrangement joins TRBV7-9 to TRBJ2-1, with 8 bases that match TRBD2. This CDR3 is 16 amino acids long. The ends lost 2 bases at V and 0 bases at J; junction bases unmatched: 3. CDR1 is SEHNR, CDR2 FQNEAQ, per germline (reference sequence). The DNA for the CDR3 is TGTGCCAGCAGCTTAAAGGGACTAGTCTCCTACAATGAGCAGTTCTTC. Translating gives CASSLKGLVSYNEQFF.

The chain links TRBV5-6 to TRBJ1-1, with D hard to call. The CDR3 totals 16 residues. V shed 4 bases and J shed 4 bases, with 20 bases lying between them. Germline lookup yields CDR1 SGHDT and CDR2 YYEEEE. CDR3 loop: CASSRLLGRILTEAFF. The CDR3 DNA is TGTGCCAGCAGCCGTCTTCTAGGTAGGATTCTCACTGAAGCTTTCTTT.

The chain carries TRBV9 and TRBJ2-7, with 9 bases identical to TRBD1. After removal of 3 bases from V and 2 bases from J, the junction contained 9 bases not matched to a gene. CDR3 length equals 16 residues. From germline, CDR1 is SGDLS and CDR2 YYNGEE. The CDR3 DNA sequence: TGTGCCAGCAGCGCCGGGACAGGGTTATCACCCTACGAGCAGTACTTC. Protein: CASSAGTGLSPYEQYF.

The genes are TRBV7-2 and TRBJ2-3; 11 bases are shared with TRBD1. Per the germline V gene, CDR1 is SGHTA and CDR2 is FQGNSA. CDR3 length equals 15 residues. Germline trimming cut 6 bases from V and 9 bases from J; bases unmatched to any gene: 11. The CDR3: CASRMGTGGSGTQYF. DNA for the CDR3: TGTGCCAGCAGAATGGGGACAGGGGGGTCAGGGACGCAGTATTTT.

V usage is TRBV30 and J usage is TRBJ2-1; 10 bases are shared with TRBD2. V was clipped by 1 base and J by 2 bases; unmatched bases: 8. CDR3 size: 17 residues. Germline V gene sequence: CDR1 GTSNPN, CDR2 SVGIG (reference sequence). The CDR3 coding sequence is TGTGCCTGGAGTGGTAGGAGCGGGAGGGCCCCCTACAATGAGCAGTTCTTC. Its translation: CAWSGRSGRAPYNEQFF.

J is TRBJ2-1 and V is TRBV15; TRBD2 aligns across 8 bases. Germline lookup yields CDR1 LNHNV and CDR2 YYDKDF (reference sequence). The J segment lost 4 bases and the V segment lost 2 bases, leaving 10 bases of the junction unmatched. There are 17 residues in the CDR3. The CDR3 sequence: CATSRKVSGGFYNEQFF. For the CDR3, the DNA is TGTGCCACCAGCAGAAAAGTCAGCGGGGGCTTTTACAATGAGCAGTTCTTC.

The chain joins TRBV11-2 to TRBJ1-5; 7 nucleotides agree with TRBD1. Germline assignment: CDR1 SGHAT and CDR2 FQNNGV. There are 15 residues in the CDR3. After removal of 5 bases from V and 3 bases from J, the junction contained 7 bases not matched to a gene. This CDR3 is CASSPSRGNNQPQHF. CDR3 coding DNA: TGTGCCAGCAGCCCCTCCAGGGGGAACAATCAGCCCCAGCATTTT.

This sequence joins TRBV7-8 and TRBJ2-3; D uncertain. CDR1 and CDR2 from the germline V gene are SGHVS and FQNEAQ. The CDR3 contains 15 residues. Between the trimmed V and J ends, which lost 1 base and 2 bases, there was a span of 10 bases. CDR3 loop: CASSLDPGATDTQYF. In nucleotides, the CDR3 is TGTGCCAGCAGCTTAGATCCGGGTGCCACAGATACGCAGTATTTT. Filled out from reference TRBV7-8 and TRBJ2-3, the complete variable domain reads GAGVSQSPRYKVAKRGQDVALRCDPISGHVSLFWYQQALGQGPEFLTYFQNEAQLDKSGLPSDRFFAERPEGSVSTLKIQRTQQEDSAVYLCASSLDPGATDTQYFGPGTRLTVL.

The chain combines TRBV6-4 with TRBJ1-2; no clear D. CDR3 size: 15 residues. Between the trimmed V and J ends, which lost 1 base and 2 bases, there was a span of 11 bases. Germline assignment: CDR1 MRHNA and CDR2 SNTAGT. This chain's CDR3 is CASSDFIGSNYGYTF. CDR3 in DNA: TGTGCCAGCAGTGACTTTATCGGGTCCAACTATGGCTACACCTTC.

The V gene is TRBV7-9, the J gene TRBJ1-5, with 10 positions matching TRBD1. The CDR3 totals 19 residues. From germline, CDR1 is SEHNR and CDR2 FQNEAQ (reference sequence). V lost 5 bases, J lost 0 bases, and 13 bases stayed unmatched. CDR3 in amino acids: CASSLISDRGPFSNQPQHF. CDR3 nucleotides: TGTGCCAGCAGCCTTATTTCAGACAGGGGGCCGTTTAGCAATCAGCCCCAGCATTTT.

The gene calls are TRBV6-1 and TRBJ2-2; 9 nucleotides agree with TRBD1. CDR3 size: 15 residues. J was trimmed by 4 bases and V by 3 bases; bases with no gene match: 3. CDR1 and CDR2 (germline): MNHNS, SASEGT. CDR3 bases: TGTGCCAGCAGTGAGTGGACAGGGGCCACCGGGGAGCTGTTTTTT. Protein product: CASSEWTGATGELFF.

In DNA, the CDR3 is TGCGCCAGCAGCTTGGCGGCAGGACTAAATCAGCCCCAGCATTTT. This encodes CASSLAAGLNQPQHF. The chain carries TRBV5-1 and TRBJ1-5; D is undetermined. V lost 0 bases, J lost 4 bases, and 11 bases lay in between. The CDR3 covers 15 residues. CDR1 is SGHRS and CDR2 is YFSETQ in the germline V gene.